Shown below are 32 T cell receptor beta chains from a single sample sequenced in a study of CD8+CD57+ T cells in acquired aplastic anemia. Patients selected for sequencing had displayed CD8+CD57+ cell expansion by flow cytometry. Researchers used genomic DNA as the template to profile TCR beta VDJ and CDR3. Each CDR3 protein is one row after TCRdb ran MiXCR on the reads. The sample holds around 430,000 distinct CDR3 sequences, roughly a third seen once. Sequenced: sorted CD4+, CD8+, or CD8+CD57+ T cells (not recorded which) from PBMCs. The receptors come from a human donor with aplastic anemia.

This clonotype was seen more than once but under ten times. In nucleotides, the CDR3 is TGTGCCAGCAGGGACAGGGAAACAGATACGCAGTATTTT. It yields the protein CASRDRETDTQYF. The gene calls are TRBV2 and TRBJ2-3, with TRBD1 matching over 8 bases. The CDR3 runs to 13 residues. In germline, CDR1 is SNHLY, CDR2 FYNNEI. The trim removed 6 bases at V and 3 bases at J, leaving 2 bases unmatched.

In its sample, this clonotype was seen many times. CDR3 amino acids: CAISEKEGQGPNTEAFF. The DNA for the CDR3 is TGTGCCATCAGTGAGAAAGAGGGACAGGGACCGAACACTGAAGCTTTCTTT. The gene calls are TRBV10-3 and TRBJ1-1, with 9 bases aligning to TRBD1. Germline trimming cut 2 bases from V and 1 base from J; bases unmatched to any gene: 8. Germline V lookup: CDR1 ENHRY, CDR2 SYGVKD. CDR3 length equals 17 residues.

This clonotype was counted between two and nine times. Mismatch with germline at one junction end may stem from a read error. The rearrangement joins TRBV12-3 or TRBV12-4 to TRBJ1-2; D not certain. The CDR3 spans 17 residues. The CDR3 reads CASSLVLARRNPYGHTF. CDR3 bases: TGTGCCAGCAGTTTAGTCTTGGCGCGCAGAAACCCCTATGGCCACACCTTC.

This clonotype came up a few times. This sequence joins TRBV6-1 and TRBJ1-1; 9 bases agree with TRBD1. Germline lookup yields CDR1 MNHNS and CDR2 SASEGT. V dropped 4 bases and J dropped 0; count of bases not matched to a gene: 15. This CDR3 has 19 residues. The CDR3 nucleotides read TGTGCCAGCAGTGCTTACTTGACTCGGGACAGGGCCCTGAACACTGAAGCTTTCTTT. It specifies CASSAYLTRDRALNTEAFF.

This clonotype has at least ten counts. The V call is TRBV12-3 or TRBV12-4, the J call TRBJ2-7; D is ambiguous. Trimming took 4 bases from V and 6 from J, leaving 10 bases between them. This CDR3 contains 12 residues. This CDR3 is CASSSVRLEQYF. In DNA form, the CDR3 reads TGTGCCAGCAGTTCGGTGCGGCTCGAGCAGTACTTC.

This clonotype turned up a few times. One end of the junction varies from germline; a read error may be responsible. This chain links TRBV18 with TRBJ1-3; D possibly corresponds to TRBD1 (6 bases). Per the germline V gene, CDR1 is KGHSH and CDR2 is LQKENI. This CDR3 has 12 amino acids. CDR3 residues: CAGSLSGDTIYF. The CDR3 nucleotides are TGTGCCGGCTCCCTCTCAGGGGACACCATATATTTT.

This clonotype was detected many times. J is TRBJ2-7 and V is TRBV24-1; D not resolved. The germline gives CDR1 KGHDR, CDR2 SFDVKD. The V and J ends lost 5 bases and 4 bases respectively, with 5 bases between them. The CDR3 runs 11 residues. CDR3 protein: CATSGGYEQYF. In DNA, the CDR3 is TGTGCCACCAGTGGGGGATACGAGCAGTACTTC.

This clonotype has only a few counts. The chain combines TRBV20-1 with TRBJ2-1, with 7 bases lining up with TRBD2. This CDR3 has 14 residues. The germline V gene encodes CDR1 DFQATT and CDR2 SNEGSKA (reference sequence). Trimming took 3 bases from V and 4 from J; bases not matched to a gene: 6. The CDR3 DNA follows: TGCAGTGCTAGTGGGGGGGTCCTTTACAATGAGCAGTTCTTC. Translated: CSASGGVLYNEQFF.

This clonotype was picked up a small number of times. This likely reflects a read error, since a far larger clone is one base away. The genes are TRBV7-9 and TRBJ2-7, with unresolved D. Germline V gene sequence: CDR1 SEHNR, CDR2 FQNEAQ (reference sequence). There are 11 residues in the CDR3. Here the CDR3 DNA reads TGTGCCAGCAGCACCTATTACGGGCAGTACTTC. Its translation: CASSTYYGQYF.

In its sample, this clonotype was seen a few times. An end of the junction does not agree with germline; a read error may underlie this. The genes are TRBV6-1 and TRBJ1-1, with D perhaps matching TRBD1 (6 bases). Looked up from germline, CDR1 is MNHNS and CDR2 is SASEGT. The length of the CDR3 is 14 residues. CDR3 sequence (DNA): TGTGCCAGCAGTCCTGAGGGGGTGAACACTGGAGCTTTCTTT. It codes for CASSPEGVNTGAFF.

This clonotype was observed at least ten times. V usage is TRBV19 and J usage is TRBJ1-2; 7 bases match TRBD1. This CDR3 is built from 13 residues. V shed 6 bases and J 7 bases; nucleotides not matched to a gene: 8. Looked up from germline, CDR1 is LNHDA and CDR2 is SQIVND (reference sequence). DNA for the CDR3: TGTGCCAGTAGACCGACAGGGTCCTCTGGCTACACCTTC. It codes for CASRPTGSSGYTF.

This sequence joins TRBV15 and TRBJ1-5; TRBD1 matches 8 bases. Germline trimming cut 5 bases from V and 1 base from J; bases unmatched to any gene: 4. Germline V lookup: CDR1 LNHNV, CDR2 YYDKDF (reference sequence). The CDR3 has 15 amino acids. Here the CDR3 DNA reads TGTGCCACCAGCGGCCAGGGGGCCAGCAATCAGCCCCAGCATTTT. This sequence encodes CATSGQGASNQPQHF.

This clonotype has only a few counts. The V gene is TRBV24-1, the J gene TRBJ1-5, with D perhaps matching TRBD1 (5 bases). The V end lost 4 bases, the J end lost 4 bases, and 19 bases lay between the germline ends. From germline, CDR1 is KGHDR and CDR2 SFDVKD. There are 17 residues in the CDR3. The chain's CDR3 is CATSEVDQGRANQPQHF. CDR3 nucleotides: TGTGCCACCAGTGAGGTCGACCAGGGTAGGGCGAATCAGCCCCAGCATTTT.

This clonotype was seen only a few times. This may be a read error, as it is one base from a much larger clone. The CDR3 spells CASRGDQNYGYAF. The CDR3 nucleotides are TGTGCCAGCAGGGGTGATCAAAACTATGGCTACGCCTTC. The rearrangement uses TRBV2 and TRBJ1-2; no reliable D call. Germline CDR1 SNHLY, CDR2 FYNNEI. The CDR3 sequence is 13 residues long.

This clonotype was seen a handful of times. The V call is TRBV5-1, the J call TRBJ2-3; 10 bases map to TRBD2. The CDR3 totals 16 residues. CDR1 SGHRS and CDR2 YFSETQ come from the germline V gene. With V trimmed by 4 bases and J by 3 bases, 8 bases remained unmatched. The CDR3 protein is CASSRGELAGTDTQYF. DNA for the CDR3: TGCGCCAGCAGCCGGGGAGAACTAGCGGGGACAGATACGCAGTATTTT.

This clonotype was found a few times. The CDR3 spells CASSAGARGVYGYTF. CDR3 bases: TGTGCCAGCAGCGCGGGGGCGCGGGGAGTCTATGGCTACACCTTC. The gene calls are TRBV11-1 and TRBJ1-2; D is possibly TRBD1 (6 bases). The CDR3 has 15 amino acids. The germline V and J ends were trimmed by 5 bases and 4 bases, with 17 bases remaining between them. CDR1 SGHAT and CDR2 FQDESV come from the germline V gene (reference sequence).

The chain combines TRBV3-1 with TRBJ1-5; the D is unclear. CDR3 length: 14 amino acids. The germline V and J ends were trimmed by 5 bases and 2 bases, with 10 bases remaining between them. Germline CDR1 LGHDT, CDR2 YNNKEL (reference sequence). The CDR3 DNA follows: TGTGCCAGCAGCTCCTCCTGGGGCAATCAGCCCCAGCATTTT. Protein sequence: CASSSSWGNQPQHF. Based on the CDR3 plus reference TRBV3-1 and TRBJ1-5, the full variable domain is DTAVSQTPKYLVTQMGNDKSIKCEQNLGHDTMYWYKQDSKKFLKIMFSYNNKELIINETVPNRFSPKSPDKAHLNLHINSLELGDSAVYFCASSSSWGNQPQHFGDGTRLSIL.

This clonotype was observed once. The CDR3 bases are TGTGCCAGCAGGAAAGTCGGGAGTTTGAACACTGAAGCTTTCTTT. Residues: CASRKVGSLNTEAFF. The J gene is TRBJ1-1, the V gene TRBV11-2, with no clear D. The CDR3 length is 15 residues. Trimming shortened V by 6 bases and J by 0 bases, and 14 bases separated the two germline ends. Germline values: CDR1 SGHAT, CDR2 FQNNGV.

Notes on this clonotype: Here the CDR3 omits its conserved ending phenylalanine or tryptophan, so a read error is the likely source. The rearrangement links TRBV5-6 to TRBJ1-6; TRBD1 matches 7 bases. The germline V gene has CDR1 SGHDT and CDR2 YYEEEE. The CDR3 is made up of 14 amino acids. The V segment lost 5 bases and the J segment 4 bases; nucleotides outside the gene matches: 3. The CDR3 spells CASRMGQYNSPLHS. As DNA, the CDR3 is TGTGCCAGCAGGATGGGACAGTATAATTCACCCCTCCACTCT.

The CDR3 spells CARKEEYSNQPQHF. The DNA of the CDR3 is TGCGCCAGAAAGGAGGAATATAGCAATCAGCCCCAGCATTTT. This chain links TRBV5-1 with TRBJ1-5, with D unclear. Trimming took 8 bases from V and 0 from J, leaving 12 bases between them. CDR3 length: 14 amino acids. Germline V gene lookup returns CDR1 SGHRS and CDR2 YFSETQ.

The J gene is TRBJ2-4, the V gene TRBV5-4; 11 positions agree with TRBD2. J lost 5 bases, V lost 0 bases, and 4 bases had no gene match. Germline V gene lookup returns CDR1 SGHNT and CDR2 YYREEE (reference sequence). This CDR3 spans 16 amino acids. The DNA for the CDR3 is TGTGCCAGCAGCTTGGAGTCGGGACTAGCGGAAAACATTCAGTACTTC. Translated, it gives CASSLESGLAENIQYF. The full variable domain, completed using reference TRBV5-4 and TRBJ2-4, is ETGVTQSPTHLIKTRGQQVTLRCSSQSGHNTVSWYQQALGQGPQFIFQYYREEENGRGNFPPRFSGLQFPNYSSELNVNALELDDSALYLCASSLESGLAENIQYFGAGTRLSVL.

This clonotype was detected many times. The chain couples TRBV7-2 to TRBJ2-7; D gene unclear. V gave up 2 bases and J gave up 6 bases, with 11 bases separating them. The CDR3 length is 13 residues. Germline CDR1 SGHTA, CDR2 FQGNSA. The CDR3 is CASSLTGPVEQYF. The CDR3 bases are TGTGCCAGCAGCTTAACGGGCCCCGTCGAGCAGTACTTC.

There are many counts of this clonotype. The chain couples TRBV7-2 to TRBJ2-5; 9 nucleotides align to TRBD2. This CDR3 is built from 16 residues. Germline V gene lookup returns CDR1 SGHTA and CDR2 FQGNSA. Trimming at V came to 4 bases and at J to 4 bases, leaving 10 bases not matched to a gene. The CDR3 loop is CASSSVRGRAVETQYF. In nucleotides, the CDR3 is TGTGCCAGCAGCTCCGTTCGCGGGAGGGCCGTAGAGACCCAGTACTTC.

This chain uses TRBV10-3 with TRBJ1-1; a possible D gene is TRBD1 (5 bases). CDR3 length: 12 amino acids. CDR1 is ENHRY, CDR2 SYGVKD, per germline. V dropped 5 bases and J dropped 4 bases, with 8 bases sitting between them. CDR3 residues: CAISQGPTEAFF. The DNA for the CDR3 is TGTGCCATCAGTCAGGGACCCACTGAAGCTTTCTTT.

This clonotype was seen at least ten times. The CDR3 spells CSVGENEKLFF. CDR3 bases: TGCAGCGTCGGGGAGAATGAAAAACTGTTTTTT. V usage is TRBV29-1 and J usage is TRBJ1-4; D is unclear. The CDR3 is 11 amino acids. Trimming left V 6 bases short and J 5 bases short, with 7 bases between. CDR1 and CDR2 from the germline V gene are SQVTM and ANQGSEA.

In this sample, this clonotype turned up many times. This chain links TRBV19 with TRBJ2-2; D perhaps matches TRBD1 (6 bases). This CDR3 has 12 residues. The V end lost 7 bases, the J end lost 3 bases, and 6 bases lay between the germline ends. Germline-derived CDR1 and CDR2 are LNHDA and SQIVND (reference sequence). The CDR3 nucleotides are TGTGCCAGTAACAGGGACACCGGGGAGCTGTTTTTT. It encodes CASNRDTGELFF.

The chain carries TRBV3-1 and TRBJ1-2, with 7 bases that match TRBD1. V lost 5 bases to trimming and J lost 5 bases; unmatched junction nucleotides: 5. Germline V gene lookup returns CDR1 LGHDT and CDR2 YNNKEL (reference sequence). The length of the CDR3 is 13 residues. The CDR3 sequence: CASSARGAYGYTF. The DNA of the CDR3 is TGTGCCAGCAGCGCCAGGGGGGCGTATGGCTACACCTTC.

This clonotype turned up a few times. V and J are TRBV20-1 and TRBJ2-4; a possible D gene is TRBD2 (6 bases). The CDR3 covers 13 residues. The germline CDR1 and CDR2 sequences are DFQATT and SNEGSKA (reference sequence). Trimming stripped 3 bases from V and 5 bases from J, with 11 bases between. The CDR3 is CSASIQRENIQYF. In nucleotides, the CDR3 is TGCAGTGCTAGCATCCAGCGGGAAAACATTCAGTACTTC.

This clonotype was counted many times. The chain is built from TRBV6-1 and TRBJ2-3, with 7 bases that match TRBD2. V dropped 6 bases and J dropped 10; count of bases not matched to a gene: 7. Germline V CDR1 and CDR2: MNHNS, SASEGT. This CDR3 has 12 amino acids. The CDR3: CASSLGTIAQYF. In DNA, the CDR3 is TGTGCCAGCAGCCTCGGGACTATAGCGCAGTATTTT.

This clonotype was detected many times. This sequence joins TRBV24-1 and TRBJ2-1; D is possibly TRBD2 (5 bases). Germline assignment: CDR1 KGHDR and CDR2 SFDVKD. The CDR3 runs to 15 residues. V was shortened by 3 bases and J by 0 bases, with 8 bases between the two germline ends. The CDR3 spells CATSDPGSSYNEQFF. DNA for the CDR3: TGTGCCACCAGTGATCCGGGGAGCTCCTACAATGAGCAGTTCTTC.

V usage is TRBV29-1 and J usage is TRBJ2-7; the D is unclear. This CDR3 comprises 13 residues. Germline lookup yields CDR1 SQVTM and CDR2 ANQGSEA. Trimming removed 7 bases at V and 1 base at J, with 14 bases between. CDR3 in DNA: TGCAGCGCCACCGGGCAGTCGTCCTACGAGCAGTACTTC. Amino acids: CSATGQSSYEQYF.

This clonotype was counted many times. The V and J genes are TRBV14 and TRBJ1-6; possibly TRBD1 for D (5 bases). CDR1 and CDR2 from the germline V gene are SGHDN and FVKESK. The CDR3 runs to 16 residues. Trimming removed 0 bases from V and 10 bases from J, with 16 bases in between. CDR3 amino acids: CASSQDRVTSGSPLHF. As DNA, the CDR3 is TGTGCCAGCAGCCAAGACAGGGTCACCTCGGGATCACCCCTCCACTTT.